This TCR beta chain was recorded in a study of T-cell reconstitution after alpha-beta-depleted transplantation in children. This clonotype was detected ten times or more. Its antigen is unknown. Study-wide results and caveats: Expanded graft clones numbering several hundred reportedly gave rise to alpha-beta T cells about two months after transplant. At day 60, the high TCRbeta diversity found in some patients originated from recipient T cells and thymic progenitors that had survived. Newly produced T cells mostly accounted for T-cell counts and diversity one year post-transplant.

The germline V gene encodes CDR1 SGHRS and CDR2 YFSETQ. Trimming pared 5 bases from V and 8 bases from J, leaving 19 bases between. The CDR3 runs 15 residues. The authors prepared the TCRbeta library with unique molecular identifiers. Each CDR3 protein gets one entry after TCRdb re-called the PCR reads with MiXCR. The data contain about 290,000 distinct CDR3 sequences, around 7.1% of them singletons. The chain uses TRBV5-1 and TRBJ1-4; D perhaps matches TRBD1 (5 bases). The sequence came from a female patient aged 2 to 10 who had a stem cell transplant for Fanconi anemia, so the T cells may come from the graft donor. Specimen: peripheral blood, collected 360 days after TCRalphabeta/CD19-depleted stem cell transplant. The CDR3 DNA sequence: TGCGCCAGCAGAGCCGTGGGGGGGATGAGGGAAAAACTGTTTTTT. Its protein is CASRAVGGMREKLFF.